This T cell receptor beta chain originates from a study of blood T cell repertoires in COVID-19. TCRdb's copy holds only in-frame clones and misses some; the assay was immunoSEQ multiplex PCR. Among roughly 24,000 clones listed, about nine tenths were seen once. This CDR3 contains 14 residues. CDR1 and CDR2 (germline): KGHSH, LQKENI. V was trimmed by 6 bases and J by 0 bases, leaving 12 bases between them. This clone was observed a single time. The material sequenced was peripheral blood. The gene calls are TRBV18 and TRBJ2-7; possibly TRBD1 for D (6 bases). The clonotype comes from an elderly woman with acute or convalescent COVID-19. This chain's CDR3 is CASSYGQSSYEQYF. The CDR3 coding sequence is TGTGCCAGCTCCTACGGACAGAGCTCCTACGAGCAGTACTTC.